This TCR beta chain appears in the sequencing data of a study of blood T cell repertoires in COVID-19. Study-wide background: Collection of acute and convalescent COVID-19 samples took place in the United States, Italy and Spain. T cells, B-cell-depleted T cells, or PBMCs provided the cDNA or gDNA that served as material.

Only one count was recorded for this clone. Authors' processing steps: Reference gene primer amplification gave estimated nucleated cell counts. Using immunoSEQ multiplex PCR, the repertoire was profiled, and TCRdb retains in-frame clones only, with some absent. V and J calls and clone size come straight from that table; D and trimming were deduced from the DNA. The sample holds approximately 110,000 clones, 81% seen once. This clonotype was sampled from a woman aged 70-85 years with acute or convalescent COVID-19. Sequencing was done on a sample of peripheral blood.

The CDR3, as DNA: TGTGCCAGTAGTATTGGGGGGATCGGAACTAATGAAAAACTGTTTTTT. Protein product: CASSIGGIGTNEKLFF. This chain joins TRBV19 and TRBJ1-4; tentatively, D is TRBD1 (5 bases). Deletions cut 3 bases from V and 1 base from J, with 12 bases between. This CDR3 contains 16 residues. CDR1 and CDR2 (germline): LNHDA, SQIVND (reference sequence).